The 32 T cell receptor beta chains reported below all come from one sample, sequenced in a study of blood T cells in healthy people across ages. Then a second PCR, running about 6 to 11 cycles, was carried out with a sample-barcoded 5' primer and a J-beta primer mix. TCRdb independently ran MiXCR on the 5' RACE reads; one entry per CDR3 protein. The data hold approximately 680,000 distinct CDR3 sequences, with approximately 30% observed a single time. The sequenced sample consisted of blood. The receptors shown here come from a woman older than 75 in good health.

Worth noting for this clonotype: This may stem from a read error, because a much larger clone lies one nucleotide away. The chain has TRBV6-2 or TRBV6-3 and TRBJ1-1; D is perhaps TRBD1 (6 bases). Germline-derived CDR1 and CDR2 are MNHEY and SVGEGT. The CDR3 consists of 14 residues. Deletions cut 5 bases from V and 3 bases from J, with 13 bases between. This CDR3 is CASSPDRWDTEAFF. CDR3 bases: TGTGCCAGCAGTCCGGACAGATGGGACACTGAAGCTTTCTTT.

This clonotype was recorded many times. The rearrangement joins TRBV18 to TRBJ1-2; 7 bases match TRBD1. Germline CDR1 is KGHSH and CDR2 is LQKENI. Trimming at V came to 4 bases and at J to 4 bases, leaving 3 bases not matched to a gene. The CDR3 has 13 residues. CDR3 DNA sequence: TGTGCCAGCTCACAGGGACAGCGCTATGGCTACACCTTC. Translating it yields CASSQGQRYGYTF.

This clonotype was seen repeatedly, ten times or more. The genes are TRBV29-1 and TRBJ2-2; 7 bases fit TRBD2. CDR1 and CDR2 (germline): SQVTM, ANQGSEA. CDR3 size: 14 residues. V was clipped by 6 bases and J by 1 base; unmatched bases: 5. The CDR3 nucleotides are TGCAGCGTCCCGTGGGGGGGGAACACCGGGGAGCTGTTTTTT. This sequence encodes CSVPWGGNTGELFF.

Details on this clonotype: A much bigger clone sits one base away, suggesting this may be a read error. The CDR3 loop is CASSPGLSSYNEQYF. CDR3 bases: TGTGCCAGCAGCCCAGGACTGTCCTCCTACAATGAGCAGTACTTC. The chain employs TRBV5-4 and TRBJ2-7, with D perhaps matching TRBD2 (5 bases). This CDR3 has 15 residues. The V end lost 4 bases, the J end lost 7 bases, and 21 bases lay between the germline ends. CDR1 is SGHNT and CDR2 is YYREEE in the germline V gene (reference sequence).

In this sample, this clonotype turned up many times. This chain connects TRBV7-3 to TRBJ2-5; D is possibly TRBD2 (5 bases). The V gene lost 1 base and the J gene lost 5 bases, with 11 bases spanning the gap. Germline CDR1 SGHTA, CDR2 FQGTGA. The CDR3 spans 14 residues. DNA of the CDR3: TGTGCCAGCAGCTTAAATCCTAGCCTGGAGACCCAGTACTTC. Translating it yields CASSLNPSLETQYF.

This clonotype was seen more than once but under ten times. A much larger clonotype is one base distant, so this may be a read error. This chain uses TRBV15 with TRBJ2-3; D possibly corresponds to TRBD1 (6 bases). The germline V gene encodes CDR1 LNHNV and CDR2 YYDKDF (reference sequence). V lost 0 bases and J 3 bases, leaving 13 bases between the germline ends. The CDR3 has 16 residues. The DNA for the CDR3 is TGTGCCACCAGCAGAGATTTCAGCAGGGGTACAGATACGCAGTATTTT. Translation gives CATSRDFSRGTDTQYF.

At least ten counts were recorded for this clonotype. V and J are TRBV20-1 and TRBJ1-2; D perhaps matches TRBD1 (5 bases). Trimming pared 4 bases from V and 3 bases from J, leaving 9 bases between. This CDR3 has 12 amino acids. The germline CDR1 and CDR2 sequences are DFQATT and SNEGSKA (reference sequence). Here the CDR3 DNA reads TGCAGTGCTACAGGGAGTGACTATGGCTACACCTTC. Its protein is CSATGSDYGYTF.

At least ten counts were recorded for this clonotype. This chain connects TRBV20-1 to TRBJ2-7; D is ambiguous. CDR1 and CDR2 (germline): DFQATT, SNEGSKA (reference sequence). CDR3 length: 11 amino acids. V was clipped by 4 bases and J by 6 bases, with 10 bases between them. CDR3 sequence (DNA): TGCAGTGCTAACCTCGAGGCCGAGCAGTACTTC. Translated: CSANLEAEQYF.

This clonotype has a count of ten or more. The J gene is TRBJ1-6, the V gene TRBV5-1; 7 bases are shared with TRBD1. J gave up 7 bases and V 5 bases, and 9 bases lay outside the gene matches. Per the germline V gene, CDR1 is SGHRS and CDR2 is YFSETQ. The CDR3 has 15 residues. Here the CDR3 reads CASRSLGTENSPLHF. The DNA for the CDR3 is TGCGCCAGCAGGTCCCTTGGGACAGAAAATTCACCCCTCCACTTT.

This clonotype was observed a few times. The chain links TRBV6-5 to TRBJ2-2; tentative D call: TRBD1 (6 bases). V was pared by 0 bases and J by 3 bases, with 14 bases between. Germline loops: CDR1 MNHEY, CDR2 SVGAGI. This CDR3 contains 17 residues. CDR3 region: CASSYSLAGVYTGELFF. In nucleotides, the CDR3 is TGTGCCAGCAGTTACTCGCTAGCAGGGGTTTACACCGGGGAGCTGTTTTTT.

This clonotype has a count of ten or more. The rearrangement uses TRBV6-1 and TRBJ2-5; the D gene is possibly TRBD2 (6 bases). V was shortened by 6 bases and J by 7 bases, with 21 bases between the two germline ends. Germline V CDR1 and CDR2: MNHNS, SASEGT. The CDR3 is 15 residues long. CDR3: CASSSGGAGPGTQYF. CDR3 DNA sequence: TGTGCCAGCAGCTCTGGTGGGGCGGGGCCGGGGACCCAGTACTTC.

The chain combines TRBV5-1 with TRBJ1-2; TRBD1 aligns across 9 bases. This CDR3 spans 17 amino acids. Germline values: CDR1 SGHRS, CDR2 YFSETQ. V shed 4 bases, J shed 1 base, and the junction held 11 bases outside the gene matches. The CDR3 sequence: CASSPRDRDFLNYGYTF. For the CDR3, the DNA is TGCGCCAGCAGCCCCCGGGACAGGGACTTCCTTAACTATGGCTACACCTTC.

This clonotype was counted a few times. V usage is TRBV30 and J usage is TRBJ1-5; 9 nucleotides line up with TRBD1. The ends lost 1 base at V and 1 base at J; junction bases unmatched: 11. Looked up from germline, CDR1 is GTSNPN and CDR2 is SVGIG (reference sequence). The CDR3 is made up of 18 amino acids. The CDR3 is CAWSGAGTGSGSNQPQHF. The CDR3 DNA follows: TGTGCCTGGAGTGGGGCCGGGACAGGGTCTGGCAGCAATCAGCCCCAGCATTTT.

Only a few counts were recorded for this clonotype. This may be a read error: a much more frequent sequence differs by one nucleotide. This sequence joins TRBV12-3 or TRBV12-4 and TRBJ2-5, with 10 bases lining up with TRBD1. The CDR3 covers 15 residues. The V segment lost 5 bases and the J segment 11 bases; nucleotides outside the gene matches: 14. CDR3 protein: CASSLDRGPKDEQYF. CDR3 coding DNA: TGTGCCAGCAGTCTCGACAGGGGGCCTAAGGATGAGCAGTACTTC.

This clonotype was counted ten times or more. A much larger clone lies a single base off, so this may be a read error. This rearrangement joins TRBV4-1 to TRBJ2-5, with 8 bases aligning to TRBD1. Unmatched junction bases numbered 14, after V lost 3 bases and J lost 11 bases. CDR1 and CDR2 (germline): MGHRA, YSYEKL. The CDR3 is 15 residues long. The CDR3 DNA reads TGCGCCAGCAGCCATAGACAGGGGTGGTGCAATGAGCAGTACTTC. It is translated as CASSHRQGWCNEQYF.

V gene TRBV12-3 or TRBV12-4 combines with J gene TRBJ2-3; D is ambiguous. There are 12 residues in the CDR3. V lost 8 bases, J lost 0 bases, and 6 bases lay in between. The CDR3 bases are TGTGCCAGCGCCGTGAGCACAGATACGCAGTATTTT. Translated: CASAVSTDTQYF.

A remark on this clonotype: A much larger clone sits a single nucleotide away, making a read error possible. V usage is TRBV4-2 and J usage is TRBJ1-6, with TRBD1 as a possible D gene (5 bases). This CDR3 spans 16 amino acids. Germline V CDR1 and CDR2: LGHNA, YNFKEQ. The V end lost 6 bases, the J end lost 9 bases, and 21 bases lay between the germline ends. Here the CDR3 reads CASSESTGRRISPLHF. The CDR3 bases are TGTGCCAGCAGTGAATCGACGGGACGGAGGATTTCACCCCTCCACTTT.

This clonotype was seen many times. This chain joins TRBV18 and TRBJ2-7, with 10 bases matching TRBD1. The V gene's germline CDR1 is KGHSH and CDR2 LQKENI. This CDR3 is 14 amino acids long. Trimming took 5 bases from V and 5 from J; bases not matched to a gene: 6. For the CDR3, the DNA is TGTGCCAGCTCAACCGGGACAGGGGTAAACGAGCAGTACTTC. It yields the protein CASSTGTGVNEQYF.

The J gene is TRBJ2-5, the V gene TRBV29-1; 8 bases match TRBD2. This CDR3 contains 14 residues. Germline CDR1 SQVTM, CDR2 ANQGSEA. Trimming cost V 2 bases and J 1 base; bases outside gene matches: 3. In DNA form, the CDR3 reads TGCAGCGTTGAAAAGCGGGAGACCCAAGAGACCCAGTACTTC. Translating gives CSVEKRETQETQYF. The whole variable domain, remainder taken from reference TRBV29-1 and TRBJ2-5, is SAVISQKPSRDICQRGTSLTIQCQVDSQVTMMFWYRQQPGQSLTLIATANQGSEATYESGFVIDKFPISRPNLTFSTLTVSNMSPEDSSIYLCSVEKRETQETQYFGPGTRLLVL.

This clonotype was detected many times. This chain links TRBV20-1 with TRBJ2-3, with 13 bases fitting TRBD2. Germline CDR1 is DFQATT and CDR2 is SNEGSKA (reference sequence). The CDR3 loop spans 15 amino acids. V shed 7 bases, J shed 0 bases, and the junction held 4 bases outside the gene matches. The CDR3 loop reads CSGSTSGGSTDTQYF. The CDR3 DNA sequence: TGCAGTGGTTCGACTAGCGGGGGGAGCACAGATACGCAGTATTTT.

The J gene is TRBJ1-5, the V gene TRBV6-6; unclear D gene. V shed 2 bases and J shed 11 bases, with 10 bases lying between them. CDR1 and CDR2 (germline): MNHNY, SVGAGI (reference sequence). The CDR3 has 12 residues. DNA of the CDR3: TGTGCCAGCAGTTACGAGGGTTTGGCCCAGCATTTT. Amino acid sequence: CASSYEGLAQHF.

The chain links TRBV3-1 to TRBJ1-2; the D is unclear. The CDR3 has 13 residues. CDR1 is LGHDT, CDR2 YNNKEL, per germline (reference sequence). V lost 2 bases and J 0 bases, leaving 4 bases between the germline ends. DNA for the CDR3: TGTGCCAGCAGCCAAACCACTAACTATGGCTACACCTTC. Its protein is CASSQTTNYGYTF.

This clonotype was recorded at least ten times. The J gene is TRBJ2-5, the V gene TRBV12-3 or TRBV12-4, with TRBD2 matching 7 bases. The junction had 4 bases not matched to a gene; V was cut back by 2 bases and J by 1 base. The CDR3 extends over 15 amino acids. CDR3 protein: CASSLRRGIQETQYF. DNA of the CDR3: TGTGCCAGCAGTTTAAGGCGGGGGATCCAAGAGACCCAGTACTTC.

This clonotype has a count of ten or more. With a much larger clone just one base away, this may be a read error. V usage is TRBV7-2 and J usage is TRBJ2-5, with D perhaps matching TRBD2 (6 bases). The V and J ends lost 5 bases and 4 bases respectively, with 11 bases between them. The CDR3 is made up of 13 amino acids. Germline CDR1 is SGHTA and CDR2 is FQGNSA. The CDR3 nucleotides read TGTGCCAGCAGCCGGGACTTCGGAGAGACCCAGTACTTC. Translating it yields CASSRDFGETQYF.

This clonotype was observed a few times. The rearrangement links TRBV30 to TRBJ2-7, with 9 bases lining up with TRBD1. The V segment lost 2 bases and the J segment 6 bases; nucleotides outside the gene matches: 5. This CDR3 region has 13 residues. The germline gives CDR1 GTSNPN, CDR2 SVGIG (reference sequence). CDR3 nucleotide sequence: TGTGCCTGGAGTAAGGGACAGGGCTTCGAGCAGTACTTC. This gives the protein CAWSKGQGFEQYF.

The gene calls are TRBV20-1 and TRBJ2-4, with D possibly called TRBD1 or TRBD2 (6 bases each). The J call is doubtful: the DNA matches TRBJ2-7 better. CDR1 and CDR2 (germline): DFQATT, SNEGSKA (reference sequence). The CDR3 length is 12 residues. Here the CDR3 reads CSAPRRGYEQYF. The CDR3 DNA reads as TGCAGTGCACCGAGGAGGGGGTACGAGCAGTACTTC.

This clonotype came up many times. The chain carries TRBV5-1 and TRBJ1-2; 9 bases are a match to TRBD1. V shed 1 base, J shed 8 bases, and the junction held 6 bases outside the gene matches. The germline V gene encodes CDR1 SGHRS and CDR2 YFSETQ. This CDR3 region has 14 residues. The CDR3 sequence is CASSLTGGDNGYTF. The CDR3 region has the DNA TGCGCCAGCAGCTTGACAGGGGGCGATAACGGCTACACCTTC.

Comments on this clonotype: A read error may explain this, as a much larger clone is one base away. V usage is TRBV6-6 and J usage is TRBJ2-3, with D perhaps matching TRBD2 (5 bases). The CDR3 contains 12 residues. The germline V gene has CDR1 MNHNY and CDR2 SVGAGI (reference sequence). This chain's CDR3 is CASSYSADTQDF. The CDR3 coding sequence is TGTGCCAGCAGTTACTCAGCGGATACGCAGGATTTT.

In this sample, this clonotype turned up many times. The J gene is TRBJ2-7, the V gene TRBV5-6; D gene unclear. This CDR3 comprises 12 residues. Trimming stripped 0 bases from V and 5 bases from J, with 6 bases between. Germline CDR1 is SGHDT and CDR2 is YYEEEE. This CDR3 reads CASSLGNHEQYF. As DNA, the CDR3 is TGTGCCAGCAGCTTGGGCAACCACGAGCAGTACTTC.

J is TRBJ1-3 and V is TRBV20-1; no definite D call. The CDR3 totals 17 residues. The germline V and J ends were trimmed by 3 bases and 2 bases, with 20 bases remaining between them. Germline lookup yields CDR1 DFQATT and CDR2 SNEGSKA (reference sequence). CDR3 bases: TGCAGTGCTAGGGAGGTACCATTCGGAGGACCTGGAAACACCATATATTTT. It specifies CSAREVPFGGPGNTIYF.

Details on this clonotype: One end of the junction fails to match germline, which may point to a read error. The rearrangement uses TRBV7-7 and TRBJ2-1, with a tentative D call TRBD1 (8 bases). The CDR3 is made up of 20 amino acids. Per germline, CDR1 SSHAT and CDR2 FNYEAQ (reference sequence). This CDR3 is CASSPPGQGGGDREDNEQFF. In DNA, the CDR3 is TGTGCTAGCAGCCCGCCCGGACAGGGAGGGGGCGACAGGGAAGACAATGAGCAGTTCTTC. Full variable domain (missing parts from reference TRBV7-7 and TRBJ2-1): GAGVSQSPRYKVTKRGQDVTLRCDPISSHATLYWYQQALGQGPEFLTYFNYEAQPDKSGLPSDRFSAERPEGSISTLTIQRTEQRDSAMYRCASSPPGQGGGDREDNEQFFGPGTRLTVL.

The gene calls are TRBV10-2 and TRBJ1-1, with 7 bases that match TRBD1. J gave up 5 bases and V 6 bases, and 9 bases lay outside the gene matches. Looked up from germline, CDR1 is WSHSY and CDR2 is SAAADI. This CDR3 contains 14 residues. In DNA, the CDR3 is TGCGCCAGCAGCATGAGGGGGCTCGGGACTGAAGCTTTCTTT. It specifies CASSMRGLGTEAFF.